A selection of T cell receptor beta chains follows, all from one sample in a study of response to subunit inactivated influenza vaccine. TCRdb re-called the RT-PCR reads through MiXCR, storing one row per CDR3 protein. The data show 400,000 to 550,000 distinct CDR3 sequences, about 25% seen once. Sequencing was performed on CD4+ T cells sorted from PBMCs, taken 5 days after vaccination. The origin of the receptors is a man in his forties or fifties who received an inactivated influenza vaccine. Each CDR3 is given with its conserved first and last residue. D genes are given only for firm matches. The listing skips clone size in some rows; elsewhere it reads once, few, many or a size class.

len	v_gene	j_gene	d_gene	abundance	CDR3aa	CDR3nt
13	TRBV20-1	TRBJ2-7	NA	NA	CSARGRTYYEQYF	TGCAGTGCTAGGGGCAGGACTTACTACGAGCAGTACTTC
15	TRBV5-5	TRBJ2-2	NA	NA	CASNLPGLNTGELFF	TGTGCCAGCAACCTGCCGGGACTGAACACCGGGGAGCTGTTTTTT
15	TRBV7-9	TRBJ2-7	TRBD2	NA	CASSSQASGAYEQYF	TGTGCCAGCAGCTCCCAGGCTAGCGGGGCCTACGAGCAGTACTTC
14	TRBV20-1	TRBJ2-7	NA	NA	CSAQKVGGRYEQYF	TGCAGTGCCCAAAAAGTCGGGGGCCGCTACGAGCAGTACTTC
13	TRBV20-1	TRBJ2-5	NA	few	CSARDRWQETQYF	TGCAGTGCTAGAGATCGCTGGCAAGAGACCCAGTACTTC
15	TRBV6-5	TRBJ2-7	TRBD1	NA	CASSYPMGQGREQYF	TGTGCCAGCAGTTACCCTATGGGACAGGGACGCGAGCAGTACTTC
14	TRBV4-1	TRBJ2-7	NA	NA	CASSQLLGTYEQYF	TGCGCCAGCAGCCAGCTTTTAGGGACCTACGAGCAGTACTTC
14	TRBV27	TRBJ2-7	NA	NA	CASSFGPTSYEQYF	TGTGCCAGCAGTTTCGGACCCACCTCCTACGAGCAGTACTTC
11	TRBV20-1	TRBJ1-1	NA	few	CSASWDARAFF	TGCAGTGCTAGCTGGGACGCCCGGGCTTTCTTT
17	TRBV4-2	TRBJ1-3	TRBD1	NA	CASSQRSGGGQGNTIYF	TGTGCCAGCAGCCAAAGATCCGGAGGGGGACAGGGAAACACCATATATTTT
13	TRBV7-9	TRBJ2-1	NA	many	CASSFSTTGEQFF	TGTGCCAGCAGCTTTTCGACTACCGGGGAGCAGTTCTTC
18	TRBV11-2	TRBJ2-3	TRBD2	NA	CASSLVRTSGGRRDTQYF	TGTGCCAGCAGCTTAGTTCGGACTAGCGGGGGACGCAGGGATACGCAGTATTTT
13	TRBV20-1	TRBJ2-3	NA	few	CSGGQVRTDTQYF	TGCAGTGGGGGGCAGGTTCGCACAGATACGCAGTATTTT
11	TRBV29-1	TRBJ2-1	NA	many	CSVAVYNEQFF	TGCAGCGTCGCCGTCTACAATGAGCAGTTCTTC
14	TRBV7-2	TRBJ1-2	NA	few	CASRGSRGKYGYTF	TGTGCCAGCAGAGGATCCAGGGGAAAATATGGCTACACCTTC
13	TRBV24-1	TRBJ2-3	NA	few	CATSQQGTDTQYF	TGTGCCACCAGCCAGCAGGGCACAGATACGCAGTATTTT
13	TRBV5-1	TRBJ2-7	TRBD2	NA	CASSLLAGHEQYF	TGCGCCAGCAGCTTACTAGCGGGGCACGAGCAGTACTTC
18	TRBV5-6	TRBJ2-2	TRBD2	NA	CASSLVGTSVLNTGELFF	TGTGCCAGCAGCCTGGTCGGGACTAGCGTTCTGAACACCGGGGAGCTGTTTTTT
14	TRBV7-2	TRBJ2-2	NA	few	CASSLSGWSGELFF	TGTGCTAGCAGCTTATCGGGGTGGAGCGGGGAGCTGTTTTTT
13	TRBV29-1	TRBJ1-2	TRBD1	few	CSAPGQLNYGYTF	TGCAGCGCCCCGGGACAGCTAAACTATGGCTACACCTTC
13	TRBV27	TRBJ2-5	NA	NA	CASSAQGGETQYF	TGTGCCAGCAGTGCACAGGGTGGGGAGACCCAGTACTTC
12	TRBV28	TRBJ2-3	TRBD1	few	CASSDRGNTQYF	TGTGCCAGCAGCGACAGGGGAAATACGCAGTATTTT
16	TRBV11-2	TRBJ2-7	TRBD2	NA	CASSSIDLAGFYEQYF	TGTGCCAGCAGCTCGATTGACCTAGCGGGGTTCTACGAGCAGTACTTC
14	TRBV14	TRBJ2-3	NA	NA	CASSQLSGTDTQYF	TGTGCCAGCAGCCAGCTGTCGGGAACAGATACGCAGTATTTT
12	TRBV20-1	TRBJ2-5	NA	NA	CSAIPGVETQYF	TGCAGTGCCATCCCAGGGGTGGAGACCCAGTACTTC
12	TRBV20-1	TRBJ2-1	TRBD1	many	CSVGQGSREQFF	TGCAGTGTCGGACAGGGGAGTCGTGAGCAGTTCTTC
14	TRBV28	TRBJ2-1	NA	NA	CASSLEASINEQFF	TGTGCCAGCAGTTTAGAGGCTAGCATCAATGAGCAGTTCTTC
13	TRBV20-1	TRBJ2-7	TRBD1	NA	CSARGQSSYEQYF	TGCAGTGCAAGGGGACAGTCTTCCTACGAGCAGTACTTC
17	TRBV7-8	TRBJ1-2	TRBD1	NA	CASSLASFGDRGYGYTF	TGTGCCAGCAGCTTAGCAAGTTTTGGGGACAGGGGCTATGGCTACACCTTC
13	TRBV12-3/TRBV12-4	TRBJ2-7	NA	few	CASTGGWDYEQYF	TGTGCCAGCACCGGGGGCTGGGACTACGAGCAGTACTTC
14	TRBV19	TRBJ2-3	NA	NA	CASKMAGHTDTQYF	TGTGCCAGTAAAATGGCGGGACACACAGATACGCAGTATTTT
14	TRBV4-3	TRBJ1-2	TRBD1	NA	CASSHDRDRYGYTF	TGCGCCAGCAGCCATGATCGGGACAGATATGGCTACACCTTC
14	TRBV7-8	TRBJ2-7	TRBD1	NA	CASSPWQGAEEQYF	TGTGCCAGCAGCCCCTGGCAGGGGGCGGAGGAGCAGTACTTC
16	TRBV6-2/TRBV6-3	TRBJ2-7	TRBD2	NA	CASSAPPGLASYEQYF	TGTGCCAGCAGTGCACCACCGGGACTAGCCTCCTACGAGCAGTACTTC
14	TRBV14	TRBJ1-6	NA	NA	CASSQEARNSPLHF	TGTGCCAGCAGCCAAGAAGCCCGGAATTCACCCCTCCACTTT
13	TRBV3-1	TRBJ1-2	TRBD1	NA	CASSRQGQHGYTF	TGTGCCAGCAGTAGACAGGGGCAACATGGCTACACCTTC
13	TRBV29-1	TRBJ2-5	NA	few	CSVDGGTQETQYF	TGCAGCGTTGACGGCGGGACACAAGAGACCCAGTACTTC
16	TRBV5-1	TRBJ2-1	TRBD1	NA	CASSTPRGDSYNEQFF	TGCGCCAGCAGCACTCCCCGAGGGGACAGCTACAATGAGCAGTTCTTC
16	TRBV5-1	TRBJ1-4	NA	many	CASSLAPQGGSEKLFF	TGCGCCAGCAGCTTGGCCCCACAGGGCGGGTCTGAAAAACTGTTTTTT
13	TRBV5-1	TRBJ2-1	NA	few	CASSLWENNEQFF	TGCGCCAGCAGCTTGTGGGAGAACAATGAGCAGTTCTTC
14	TRBV9	TRBJ2-4	TRBD2	once	CASSVSGSKNIQYF	TGTGCCAGCAGCGTCAGCGGGAGCAAAAACATTCAGTACTTC
16	TRBV20-1	TRBJ1-1	TRBD1	NA	CSAEMRQGAIGTEAFF	TGCAGTGCCGAGATGAGACAGGGGGCGATTGGGACTGAAGCTTTCTTT
12	TRBV7-2	TRBJ1-2	NA	NA	CASSFPQGGYTF	TGTGCCAGCAGCTTTCCACAGGGCGGCTACACCTTC
16	TRBV12-3/TRBV12-4	TRBJ2-1	TRBD2	NA	CASSQPEWRESNEQFF	TGTGCCAGCAGTCAACCGGAGTGGCGGGAGTCTAATGAGCAGTTCTTC
16	TRBV28	TRBJ2-5	TRBD2	NA	CASSPGTSRGSQTQYF	TGTGCCAGCAGTCCCGGGACTAGCCGGGGAAGCCAGACCCAGTACTTC
13	TRBV20-1	TRBJ2-5	TRBD2	few	CSARDSGVETQYF	TGCAGTGCTAGAGATAGCGGGGTGGAGACCCAGTACTTC
16	TRBV10-3	TRBJ2-7	NA	many	CAISKRTLEGVNEQYF	TGTGCCATCAGTAAGAGGACCCTCGAAGGTGTCAACGAGCAGTACTTC
15	TRBV18	TRBJ2-3	NA	NA	CASSPQGSEADTQYF	TGTGCCAGCTCACCGCAGGGGAGCGAGGCAGATACGCAGTATTTT
12	TRBV29-1	TRBJ2-1	NA	many	CSVGSDYLTQFF	TGCAGCGTTGGTAGCGACTACCTTACCCAGTTCTTC
14	TRBV20-1	TRBJ2-1	NA	few	CSAPIVAGYNEQFF	TGCAGTGCCCCGATAGTGGCCGGCTACAATGAGCAGTTCTTC
15	TRBV15	TRBJ2-7	NA	NA	CATSRGEYGSYEQYF	TGTGCCACCAGCAGAGGGGAATACGGGAGCTACGAGCAGTACTTC
15	TRBV7-2	TRBJ1-4	TRBD1	NA	CASSTTGGIGEKLFF	TGTGCCAGCAGCACGACAGGGGGCATAGGGGAAAAACTGTTTTTT
15	TRBV30	TRBJ2-3	TRBD2	NA	CAWSLPLAGGYTQYF	TGTGCCTGGAGTCTACCACTAGCGGGAGGCTATACGCAGTATTTT
14	TRBV20-1	TRBJ2-3	NA	NA	CSARVSGLTDTQYF	TGCAGTGCTAGAGTCTCGGGGCTCACAGATACGCAGTATTTT
14	TRBV20-1	TRBJ2-7	NA	NA	CSASLPEKSYEQYF	TGCAGTGCTAGTTTGCCGGAAAAATCCTACGAGCAGTACTTC
13	TRBV7-2	TRBJ2-7	NA	NA	CASSSILANEQYF	TGTGCCAGCAGCTCAATCCTAGCGAACGAGCAGTACTTC
14	TRBV5-1	TRBJ2-1	TRBD2	few	CASRSGGANNEQFF	TGCGCCAGCAGGTCCGGGGGGGCGAATAATGAGCAGTTCTTC
16	TRBV7-2	TRBJ2-2	NA	few	CASSITGTTNTGELFF	TGTGCCAGCAGCATAACAGGGACTACGAACACCGGGGAGCTGTTTTTT
17	TRBV4-2	TRBJ2-2	TRBD1	NA	CASSQRANRGSTGELIF	TGTGCCAGCAGCCAAAGGGCAAACAGGGGAAGTACCGGGGAGCTGATTTTT